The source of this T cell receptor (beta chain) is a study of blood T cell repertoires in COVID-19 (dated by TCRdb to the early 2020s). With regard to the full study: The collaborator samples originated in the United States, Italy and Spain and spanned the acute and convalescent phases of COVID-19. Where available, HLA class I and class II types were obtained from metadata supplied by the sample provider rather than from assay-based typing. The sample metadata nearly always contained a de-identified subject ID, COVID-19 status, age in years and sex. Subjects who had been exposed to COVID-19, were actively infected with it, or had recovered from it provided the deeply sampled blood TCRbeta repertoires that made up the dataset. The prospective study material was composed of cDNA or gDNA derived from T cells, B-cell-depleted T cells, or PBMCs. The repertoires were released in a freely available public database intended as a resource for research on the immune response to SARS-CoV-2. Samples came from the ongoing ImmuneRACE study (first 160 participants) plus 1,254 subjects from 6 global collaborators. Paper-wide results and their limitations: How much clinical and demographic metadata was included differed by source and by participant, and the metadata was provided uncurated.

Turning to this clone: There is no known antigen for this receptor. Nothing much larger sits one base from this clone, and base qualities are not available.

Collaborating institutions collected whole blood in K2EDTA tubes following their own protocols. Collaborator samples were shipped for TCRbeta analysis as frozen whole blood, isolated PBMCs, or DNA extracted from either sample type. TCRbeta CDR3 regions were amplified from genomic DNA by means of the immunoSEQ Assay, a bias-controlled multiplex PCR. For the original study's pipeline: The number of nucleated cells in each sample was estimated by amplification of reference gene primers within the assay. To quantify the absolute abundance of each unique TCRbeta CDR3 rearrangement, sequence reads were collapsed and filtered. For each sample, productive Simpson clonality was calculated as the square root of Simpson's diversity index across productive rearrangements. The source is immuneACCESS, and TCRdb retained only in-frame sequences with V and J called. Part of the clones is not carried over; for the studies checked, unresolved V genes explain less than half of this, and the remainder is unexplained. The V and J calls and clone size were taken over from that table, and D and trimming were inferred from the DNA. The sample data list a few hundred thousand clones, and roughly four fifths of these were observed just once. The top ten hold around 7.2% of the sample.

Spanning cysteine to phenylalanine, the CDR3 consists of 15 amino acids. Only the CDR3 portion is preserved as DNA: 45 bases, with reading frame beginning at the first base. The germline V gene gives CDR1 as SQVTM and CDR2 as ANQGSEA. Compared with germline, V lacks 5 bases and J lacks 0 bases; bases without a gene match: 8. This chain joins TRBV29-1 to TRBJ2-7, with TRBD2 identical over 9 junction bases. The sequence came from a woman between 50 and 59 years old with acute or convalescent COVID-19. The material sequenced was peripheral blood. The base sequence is TGCAGCGTTACGGGACTAGCCCCCCTCTCCTACGAGCAGTACTTC. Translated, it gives CSVTGLAPLSYEQYF.